The entry below describes one T cell receptor beta chain. The repertoire was sequenced with immunoSEQ multiplex PCR; TCRdb's copy has only in-frame clones and lacks some. The table includes 200,000 to 300,000 clones, about 82% detected once. This sample was included in a study of blood T cell repertoires in COVID-19. Sequencing was done on a sample of peripheral blood. The sequence came from a man aged 80 or over with acute or convalescent COVID-19.

CDR3: CASSSSLDRLGHSPLHF. In DNA form, the CDR3 reads TGTGCCAGCAGTTCCTCCCTGGACAGGTTGGGCCATTCACCCCTCCACTTT. The chain uses TRBV28 and TRBJ1-6; TRBD1 matches at 7 bases. This CDR3 contains 17 residues. The germline CDR1 and CDR2 sequences are MDHEN and SYDVKM. The ends lost 4 bases at V and 8 bases at J; junction bases unmatched: 14.